This T cell receptor beta chain is drawn from a study of tumor-infiltrating lymphocytes in primary liver carcinoma. Total RNA (approximately 500 ng) served as template for TCR beta cDNA synthesis primed by a constant-region primer. Three-round nested multiplex PCR performed with slightly modified ARM-PCR produced the TCR beta libraries. From the multiplex PCR reads, TCRdb called clonotypes with MiXCR, one entry per CDR3 protein. In the table there are under 130,000 distinct CDR3 sequences, approximately 82% of which are singletons. In this sample, this clonotype is medium-sized. What it binds is unknown. Between about 17 and 34 mg of unsorted bulk tissue served as the source from which RNA and DNA were co-extracted. Whole-study findings and limits: Tumor region pairs showed greater overlap than either tumor-adjacent or tumor-blood pairs did. Top-250-clone fractions were significantly higher in tumors than in blood (p = 0.039).

This sequence originates from a man in his forties with primary liver carcinoma and hepatitis B virus infection. Material: liver tumor tissue from sampling region 3. Regarding subset: tumor region T3, left-lateral pole.

The CDR3 here is CASTLGGGAYNEQFF. The CDR3 DNA sequence: TGTGCCAGCACCCTAGGCGGGGGAGCCTACAATGAGCAGTTCTTC. The rearrangement links TRBV6-1 to TRBJ2-1, with 7 nucleotides matching TRBD2. Germline V gene data show CDR1 as MNHNS and CDR2 as SASEGT. The CDR3 spans 15 residues. Germline trimming cut 7 bases from V and 2 bases from J; bases unmatched to any gene: 8.